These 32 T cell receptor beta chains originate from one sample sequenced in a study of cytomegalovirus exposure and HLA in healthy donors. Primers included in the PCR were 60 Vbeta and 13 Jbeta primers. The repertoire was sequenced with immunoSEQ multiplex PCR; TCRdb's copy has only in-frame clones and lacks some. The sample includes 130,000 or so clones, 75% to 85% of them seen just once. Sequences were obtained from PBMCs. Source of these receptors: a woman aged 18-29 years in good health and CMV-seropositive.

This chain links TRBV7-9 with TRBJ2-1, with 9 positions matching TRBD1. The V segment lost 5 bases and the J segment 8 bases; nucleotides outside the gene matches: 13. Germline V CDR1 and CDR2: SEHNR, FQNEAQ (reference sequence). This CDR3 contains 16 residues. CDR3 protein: CASSLRDREGNHEQFF. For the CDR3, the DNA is TGTGCCAGCAGCCTCCGGGACAGGGAGGGGAACCATGAGCAGTTCTTC.

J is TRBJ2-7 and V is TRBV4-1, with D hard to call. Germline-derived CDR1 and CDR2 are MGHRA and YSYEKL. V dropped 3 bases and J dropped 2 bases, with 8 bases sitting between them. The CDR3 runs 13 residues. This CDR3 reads CASSQNMAYEQYF. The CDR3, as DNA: TGCGCCAGCAGCCAGAACATGGCCTACGAGCAGTACTTC.

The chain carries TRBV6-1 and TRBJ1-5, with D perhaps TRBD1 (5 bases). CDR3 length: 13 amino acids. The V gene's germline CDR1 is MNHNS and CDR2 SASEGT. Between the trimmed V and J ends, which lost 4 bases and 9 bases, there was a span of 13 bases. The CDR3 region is CASSARAQGPQHF. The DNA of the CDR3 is TGTGCCAGCAGTGCCAGGGCCCAGGGGCCCCAGCATTTT.

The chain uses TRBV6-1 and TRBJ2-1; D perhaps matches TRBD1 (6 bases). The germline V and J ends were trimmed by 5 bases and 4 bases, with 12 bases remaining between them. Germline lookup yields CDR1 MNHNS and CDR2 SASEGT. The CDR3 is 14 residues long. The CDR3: CASSLQGGYNEQFF. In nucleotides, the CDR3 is TGTGCCAGCAGTCTACAGGGTGGGTACAATGAGCAGTTCTTC.

For the CDR3, the DNA is TGTGCCAGCAGCTTAGGATACCGGGGGGCCACGACCGACACAGATACGCAGTATTTT. Translated, it gives CASSLGYRGATTDTDTQYF. The chain joins TRBV7-8 to TRBJ2-3; D might be TRBD2 (7 bases). V lost 1 base and J 2 bases, leaving 22 bases between the germline ends. Germline V gene lookup returns CDR1 SGHVS and CDR2 FQNEAQ. The CDR3 contains 19 residues.

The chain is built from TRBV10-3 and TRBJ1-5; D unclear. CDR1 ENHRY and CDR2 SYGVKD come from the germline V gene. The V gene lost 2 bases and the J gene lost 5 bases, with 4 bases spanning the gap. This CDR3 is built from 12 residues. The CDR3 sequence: CAISEPDQPQHF. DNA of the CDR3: TGTGCCATCAGTGAGCCGGATCAGCCCCAGCATTTT.

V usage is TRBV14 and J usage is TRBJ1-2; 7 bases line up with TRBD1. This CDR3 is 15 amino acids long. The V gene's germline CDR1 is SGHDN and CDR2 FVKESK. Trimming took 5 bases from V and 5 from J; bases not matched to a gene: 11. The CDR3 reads CASSSRDSFYYGYTF. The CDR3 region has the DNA TGTGCCAGCAGCAGCCGGGACAGTTTCTATTATGGCTACACCTTC. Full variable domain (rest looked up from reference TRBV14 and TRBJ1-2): EAGVTQFPSHSVIEKGQTVTLRCDPISGHDNLYWYRRVMGKEIKFLLHFVKESKQDESGMPNNRFLAERTGGTYSTLKVQPAELEDSGVYFCASSSRDSFYYGYTFGSGTRLTVV.

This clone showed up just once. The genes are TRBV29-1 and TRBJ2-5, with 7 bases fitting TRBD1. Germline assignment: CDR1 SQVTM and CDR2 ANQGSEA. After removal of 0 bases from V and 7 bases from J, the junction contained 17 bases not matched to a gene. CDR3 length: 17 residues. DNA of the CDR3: TGCAGCGTTGAAGAACTGAGTTTCGGGGACAGCCTTGGGACCCAGTACTTC. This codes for CSVEELSFGDSLGTQYF.

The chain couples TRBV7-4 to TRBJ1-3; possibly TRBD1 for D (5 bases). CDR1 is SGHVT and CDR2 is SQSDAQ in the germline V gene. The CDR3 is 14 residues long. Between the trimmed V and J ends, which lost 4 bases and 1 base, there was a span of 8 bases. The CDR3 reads CASSYGGSGNTIYF. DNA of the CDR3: TGTGCCAGCAGCTACGGGGGTTCTGGAAACACCATATATTTT.

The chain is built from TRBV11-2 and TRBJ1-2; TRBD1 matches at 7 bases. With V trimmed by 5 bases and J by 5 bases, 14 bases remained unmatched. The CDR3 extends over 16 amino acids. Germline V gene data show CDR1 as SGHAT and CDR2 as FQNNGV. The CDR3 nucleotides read TGTGCCAGCAGCATTCCCGGGACAGAAACATTTTATGGCTACACCTTC. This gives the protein CASSIPGTETFYGYTF.

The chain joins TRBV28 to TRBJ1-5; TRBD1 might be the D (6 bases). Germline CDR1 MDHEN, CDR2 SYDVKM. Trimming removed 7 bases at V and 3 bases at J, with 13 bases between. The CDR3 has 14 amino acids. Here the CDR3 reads CASILTGTNQPQHF. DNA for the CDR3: TGTGCCAGCATATTAACAGGGACCAATCAGCCCCAGCATTTT.

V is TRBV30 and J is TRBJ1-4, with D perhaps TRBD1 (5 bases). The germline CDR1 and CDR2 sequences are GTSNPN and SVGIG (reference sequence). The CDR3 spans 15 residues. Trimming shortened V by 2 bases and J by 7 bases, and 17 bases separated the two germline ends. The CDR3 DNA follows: TGTGCCTGGAGTACCAGGGCGAAACTCTTTGAAAAACTGTTTTTT. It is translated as CAWSTRAKLFEKLFF.

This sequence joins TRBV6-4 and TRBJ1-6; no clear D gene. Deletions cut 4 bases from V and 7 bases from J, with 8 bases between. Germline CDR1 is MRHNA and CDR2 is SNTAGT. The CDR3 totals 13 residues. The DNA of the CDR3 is TGTGCCAGCAGTGGCACGGTAAATTCACCCCTCCACTTT. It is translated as CASSGTVNSPLHF.

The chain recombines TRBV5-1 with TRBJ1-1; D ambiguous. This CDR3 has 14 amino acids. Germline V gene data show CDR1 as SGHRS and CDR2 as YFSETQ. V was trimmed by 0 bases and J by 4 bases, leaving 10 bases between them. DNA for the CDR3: TGCGCCAGCAGCTTGGAAGGCAGAGGCACTGAAGCTTTCTTT. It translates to CASSLEGRGTEAFF.

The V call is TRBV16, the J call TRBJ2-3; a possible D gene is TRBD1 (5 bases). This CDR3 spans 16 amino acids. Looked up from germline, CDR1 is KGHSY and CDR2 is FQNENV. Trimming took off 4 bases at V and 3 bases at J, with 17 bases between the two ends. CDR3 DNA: TGTGCCAGCAGCCCTGACGTCGGCAGGGAAACAGATACGCAGTATTTT. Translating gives CASSPDVGRETDTQYF.

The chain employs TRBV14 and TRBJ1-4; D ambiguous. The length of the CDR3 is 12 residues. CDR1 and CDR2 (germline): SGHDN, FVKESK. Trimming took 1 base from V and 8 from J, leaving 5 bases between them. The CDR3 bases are TGTGCCAGCAGCCAAGTGAGGGAAAAACTGTTTTTT. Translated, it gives CASSQVREKLFF. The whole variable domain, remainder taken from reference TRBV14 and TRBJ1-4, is EAGVTQFPSHSVIEKGQTVTLRCDPISGHDNLYWYRRVMGKEIKFLLHFVKESKQDESGMPNNRFLAERTGGTYSTLKVQPAELEDSGVYFCASSQVREKLFFGSGTQLSVL.

The CDR3 nucleotides read TGTGCTAGTGGTTTAGGGGCTCTTAGGGGCTACACCTTC. This translates into CASGLGALRGYTF. The chain links TRBV12-5 to TRBJ1-2; D possibly corresponds to TRBD1 (5 bases). V was shortened by 3 bases and J by 8 bases, with 13 bases between the two germline ends. CDR1 LGHNT and CDR2 FRNRAP come from the germline V gene. The CDR3 sequence is 13 residues long. Combining the CDR3 with reference TRBV12-5 and TRBJ1-2 gives the whole variable domain DARVTQTPRHKVTEMGQEVTMRCQPILGHNTVFWYRQTMMQGLELLAYFRNRAPLDDSGMPKDRFSAEMPDATLATLKIQPSEPRDSAVYFCASGLGALRGYTFGSGTRLTVV.

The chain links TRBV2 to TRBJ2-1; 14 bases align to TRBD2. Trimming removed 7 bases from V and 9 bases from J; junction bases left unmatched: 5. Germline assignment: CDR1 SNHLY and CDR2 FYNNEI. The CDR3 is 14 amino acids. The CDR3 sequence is CASTGTSGGLEQFF. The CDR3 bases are TGTGCCAGCACTGGGACTAGCGGGGGACTTGAGCAGTTCTTC.

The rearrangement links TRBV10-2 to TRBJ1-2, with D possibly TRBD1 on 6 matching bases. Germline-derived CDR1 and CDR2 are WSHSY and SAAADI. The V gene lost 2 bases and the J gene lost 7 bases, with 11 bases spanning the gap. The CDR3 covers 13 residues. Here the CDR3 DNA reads TGCGCCAGCAGTGAGAGGGGGGGAGGTGGCTACACCTTC. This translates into CASSERGGGGYTF.

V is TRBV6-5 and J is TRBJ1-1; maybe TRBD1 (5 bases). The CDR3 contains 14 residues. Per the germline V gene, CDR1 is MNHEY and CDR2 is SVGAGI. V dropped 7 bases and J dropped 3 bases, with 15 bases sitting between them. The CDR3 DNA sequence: TGTGCCAGCAATACAGGTTTCGGCGACACTGAAGCTTTCTTT. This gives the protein CASNTGFGDTEAFF.

The CDR3 protein is CASSSSAGGGYEQYF. For the CDR3, the DNA is TGTGCCAGCAGCAGTTCAGCGGGGGGCGGTTACGAGCAGTACTTC. V is TRBV5-5 and J is TRBJ2-7; 9 positions agree with TRBD2. Unmatched junction bases numbered 9, after V lost 4 bases and J lost 4 bases. The CDR3 runs to 15 residues. Per germline, CDR1 SGHKS and CDR2 YYEKEE (reference sequence). Together with reference TRBV5-5 and TRBJ2-7, the CDR3 gives the full variable domain: DAGVTQSPTHLIKTRGQQVTLRCSPISGHKSVSWYQQVLGQGPQFIFQYYEKEERGRGNFPDRFSARQFPNYSSELNVNALLLGDSALYLCASSSSAGGGYEQYFGPGTRLTVT.

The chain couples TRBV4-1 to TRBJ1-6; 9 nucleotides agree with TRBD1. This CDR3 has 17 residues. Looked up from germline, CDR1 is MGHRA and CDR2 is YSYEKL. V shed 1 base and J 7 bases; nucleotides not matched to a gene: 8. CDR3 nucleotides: TGCGCCAGCAGCCAAGGCATAGGACAGGGGTACAATTCACCCCTCCACTTT. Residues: CASSQGIGQGYNSPLHF.

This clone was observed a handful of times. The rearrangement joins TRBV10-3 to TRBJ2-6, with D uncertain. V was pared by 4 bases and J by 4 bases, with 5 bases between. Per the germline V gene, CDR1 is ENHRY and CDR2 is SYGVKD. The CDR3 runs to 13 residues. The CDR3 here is CAISAAGANVLTF. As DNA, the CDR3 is TGTGCCATCAGTGCTGCGGGGGCCAACGTCCTGACTTTC.

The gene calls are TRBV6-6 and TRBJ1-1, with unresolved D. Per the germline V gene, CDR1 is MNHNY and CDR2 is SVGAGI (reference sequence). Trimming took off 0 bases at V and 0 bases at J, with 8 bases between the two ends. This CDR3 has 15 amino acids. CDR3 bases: TGTGCCAGCAGTTACTCGGCTTTGGTGAACACTGAAGCTTTCTTT. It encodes CASSYSALVNTEAFF.

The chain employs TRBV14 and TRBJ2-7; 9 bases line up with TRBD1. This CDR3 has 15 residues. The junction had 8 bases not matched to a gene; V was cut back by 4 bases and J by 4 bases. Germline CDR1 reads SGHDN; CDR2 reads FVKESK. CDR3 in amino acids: CASSLGTGRLYEQYF. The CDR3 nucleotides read TGTGCCAGCAGCCTTGGGACAGGGAGGTTGTACGAGCAGTACTTC. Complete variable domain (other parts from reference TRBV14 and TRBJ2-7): EAGVTQFPSHSVIEKGQTVTLRCDPISGHDNLYWYRRVMGKEIKFLLHFVKESKQDESGMPNNRFLAERTGGTYSTLKVQPAELEDSGVYFCASSLGTGRLYEQYFGPGTRLTVT.

This CDR3 reads CASSLGRGNGQPQHF. CDR3 nucleotide sequence: TGTGCCAGCAGCCTAGGGAGGGGGAATGGACAGCCCCAGCATTTT. The J gene is TRBJ1-5, the V gene TRBV28, with D possibly being TRBD1 (6 bases). CDR3 length: 15 residues. Trimming removed 6 bases from V and 7 bases from J, with 19 bases in between. Germline V gene lookup returns CDR1 MDHEN and CDR2 SYDVKM.

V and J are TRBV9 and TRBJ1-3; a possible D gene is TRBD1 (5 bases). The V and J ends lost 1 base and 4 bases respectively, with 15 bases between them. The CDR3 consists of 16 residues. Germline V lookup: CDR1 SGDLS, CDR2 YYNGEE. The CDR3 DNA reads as TGTGCCAGCAGCGTAACCGAAGACAGTTCCGGAAACACCATATATTTT. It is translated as CASSVTEDSSGNTIYF.

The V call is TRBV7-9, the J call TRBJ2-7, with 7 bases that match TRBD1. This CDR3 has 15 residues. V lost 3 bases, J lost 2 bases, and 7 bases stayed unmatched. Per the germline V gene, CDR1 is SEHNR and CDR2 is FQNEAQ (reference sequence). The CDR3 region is CASSFDRVEPYEQYF. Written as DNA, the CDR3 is TGTGCCAGCAGCTTTGACAGGGTGGAACCCTACGAGCAGTACTTC.

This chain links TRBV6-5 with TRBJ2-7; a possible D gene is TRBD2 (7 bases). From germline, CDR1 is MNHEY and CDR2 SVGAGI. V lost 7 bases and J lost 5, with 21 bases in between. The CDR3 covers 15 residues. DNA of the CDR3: TGTGCCAGCACCAACTCGGGGAGGGGGAGGCACGAGCAGTACTTC. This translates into CASTNSGRGRHEQYF.

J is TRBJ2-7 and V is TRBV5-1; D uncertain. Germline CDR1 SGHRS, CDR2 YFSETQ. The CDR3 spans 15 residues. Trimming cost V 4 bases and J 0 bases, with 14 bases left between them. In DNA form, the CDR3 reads TGCGCCAGCAGCCGCGTTGACCGGAGCTCCTACGAGCAGTACTTC. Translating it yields CASSRVDRSSYEQYF.

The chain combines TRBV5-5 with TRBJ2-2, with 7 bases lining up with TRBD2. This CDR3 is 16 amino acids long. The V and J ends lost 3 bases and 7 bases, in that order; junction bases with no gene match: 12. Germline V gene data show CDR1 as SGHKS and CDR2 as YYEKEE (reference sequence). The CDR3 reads CASSYQPELASGELFF. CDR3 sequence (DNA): TGTGCCAGCAGCTATCAACCGGAACTAGCGAGCGGGGAGCTGTTTTTT.

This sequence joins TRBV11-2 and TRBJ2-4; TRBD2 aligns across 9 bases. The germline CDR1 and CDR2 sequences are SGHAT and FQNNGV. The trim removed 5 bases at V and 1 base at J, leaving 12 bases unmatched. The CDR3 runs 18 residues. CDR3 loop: CASSRSGAGGRAKNIQYF. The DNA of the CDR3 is TGTGCCAGCAGCCGGAGCGGAGCGGGGGGCAGGGCCAAAAACATTCAGTACTTC.